This TCR beta chain comes out of a study of T cells after yellow fever vaccination. Study observations and caveats: The CD4 compartment and the CD8 compartment contained a small share of clonotypes in common. Boosting was followed by the reappearance of most primary-vaccination clones (about 97% CD4, 85% to 90% CD8). A weaker but faster secondary response was observed, peaking on day 5 versus 15.

V shed 8 bases and J shed 6 bases, with 19 bases lying between them. CDR3 size: 15 residues. Germline V CDR1 and CDR2: LGHNA, YSLEER. By 5'RACE template switching, TCR cDNA was produced, with a universal primer site and UMIs added in the process. A single record per CDR3 protein comes from TCRdb applying MiXCR to the 5' RACE reads. The table lists 90,000 to 130,000 distinct CDR3 sequences, 6.5% to 9% of them singletons, with about 25% in the top ten. This clonotype showed up many times. Its antigen remains unidentified. V usage is TRBV4-3 and J usage is TRBJ2-2; D remains ambiguous. The sample here was CD8+ T cells sorted from PBMCs, taken 45 days after the yellow fever booster vaccination. The receptor comes from a man younger than 45 who received the YFV17D yellow fever vaccine. CDR3 DNA sequence: TGCGCCAGCCGCCCAAACCATGGGTTGGCCGGGGAGCTGTTTTTT. Its translation is CASRPNHGLAGELFF.